Each of the 30 T cell receptor beta chains below was sequenced from the same sample in a study of CXCR3-negative and CXCR3-positive naive CD8 T cells. Overall study results and limits: TRB CDR3s of CXCR3-positive naive cells were more hydrophobic than those of CXCR3-negative naive cells.

The libraries of TRB cDNA were prepared using 5' RACE with UMI labels. TCRdb reprocessed the 5' RACE reads, keeping one entry per CDR3 protein, no DNA. The sample totals more than 80,000 distinct CDR3 sequences; its top ten clones hold roughly 0.38%. Their antigens remain unidentified. The sequencing sample was made of naive CXCR3+ CD8+ T cells from blood. Subset denoted: CD45RO-CCR7+CD27+CD95- naive CD8+ T cells expressing CXCR3 (TNR3+). All receptors come from a human donor in good health. Some clones in this sample may be carry-over from other donors' samples.

The chain couples TRBV27 to TRBJ2-7; TCRdb calls TRBD2, which cannot be checked without DNA. CDR1 is MNHEY, CDR2 SMNVEV, per germline (reference sequence). This CDR3 is built from 14 residues. CDR3 sequence: CASSYLAGDVEQYF.

The chain links TRBV28 to TRBJ2-7; TCRdb proposes TRBD1, but this gene call is untestable without DNA. Germline CDR1 MDHEN, CDR2 SYDVKM. This CDR3 region has 15 residues. Here the CDR3 reads CASSVTGTGRYEQYF.

The CDR3 spells CASSLGDTLNTEAFF. The V and J genes are TRBV7-9 and TRBJ1-1; TCRdb selects TRBD1, and the lack of DNA leaves this call unchecked. Germline V gene lookup returns CDR1 SEHNR and CDR2 FQNEAQ (reference sequence). This CDR3 has 15 residues.

CDR3 sequence reads: CASSEPGQAYEQYF. V gene TRBV7-9 combines with J gene TRBJ2-7; absent DNA, TCRdb's TRBD1 call cannot be checked. This CDR3 region has 14 residues. Germline V lookup: CDR1 SEHNR, CDR2 FQNEAQ (reference sequence).

The genes are TRBV29-1 and TRBJ2-7; with no DNA, the TCRdb D assignment of TRBD2 cannot be verified. CDR3 size: 13 residues. From germline, CDR1 is SQVTM and CDR2 ANQGSEA. CDR3 amino acids: CSVGSTRLDEQYF.

The rearrangement uses TRBV12-3 or TRBV12-4 and TRBJ1-1; TCRdb lists TRBD1, though no DNA is available to test this call. The CDR3 is made up of 13 amino acids. CDR3 protein: CASSPMGGTEAFF.

The gene calls are TRBV2 and TRBJ2-2; TCRdb names TRBD1, which stays unverified in the absence of DNA. Looked up from germline, CDR1 is SNHLY and CDR2 is FYNNEI. This CDR3 comprises 14 residues. The CDR3 spells CASSEPRETGELFF.

The V and J genes are TRBV30 and TRBJ2-2; the TCRdb call, TRBD1, lacks DNA for checking. CDR1 is GTSNPN and CDR2 is SVGIG in the germline V gene (reference sequence). The CDR3 is 14 amino acids. The CDR3 spells CAWSAWTGAGELFF.

This chain's CDR3 is CASSQDTTNEKLFF. The genes are TRBV9 and TRBJ1-4; lacking DNA, the TRBD1 call made by TCRdb goes unchecked. The CDR3 spans 14 residues. Germline V gene sequence: CDR1 SGDLS, CDR2 YYNGEE.

The chain carries TRBV29-1 and TRBJ2-5; TCRdb's assignment of TRBD1 cannot be checked, as there is no DNA. Germline values: CDR1 SQVTM, CDR2 ANQGSEA. The CDR3 is 13 residues long. The CDR3 is CSVAEQGRETQYF.

CDR3 loop: CSVYGQGEYEQYF. The V call is TRBV29-1, the J call TRBJ2-7; without DNA, the TCRdb call of TRBD1 cannot be checked. The germline V gene has CDR1 SQVTM and CDR2 ANQGSEA. The CDR3 spans 13 residues.

The gene calls are TRBV9 and TRBJ2-7; TCRdb returns TRBD2, unconfirmable since there is no DNA. Looked up from germline, CDR1 is SGDLS and CDR2 is YYNGEE. CDR3 size: 12 residues. The CDR3 reads CASSVGGPEQYF.

The chain recombines TRBV19 with TRBJ2-1. CDR1 is LNHDA, CDR2 SQIVND, per germline (reference sequence). CDR3 length equals 15 residues. CDR3 in amino acids: CASSMQQFSYNEQFF.

This chain joins TRBV6-6 and TRBJ2-3; no DNA is available, so the TRBD2 call from TCRdb remains unchecked. Germline-derived CDR1 and CDR2 are MNHNY and SVGAGI (reference sequence). The CDR3 loop spans 15 amino acids. CDR3 loop: CASSYTSGSTDTQYF.

This chain links TRBV6-5 with TRBJ2-1; TCRdb indicates TRBD1, and absent DNA this call remains unverified. The CDR3 extends over 16 amino acids. Germline lookup yields CDR1 MNHEY and CDR2 SVGAGI. CDR3 protein: CASSPTGLSSYNEQFF.

This sequence joins TRBV21-1 and TRBJ2-6. TRBV21-1 is described as a pseudogene. The CDR3 is 17 amino acids. The CDR3 spells CASSKWGPSSGANVLTF.

The chain joins TRBV7-3 to TRBJ2-2; TCRdb picks TRBD2, but there is no DNA to check that call. From germline, CDR1 is SGHTA and CDR2 FQGTGA. The CDR3 covers 13 residues. The chain's CDR3 is CARGLSDTGELFF.

The chain has TRBV28 and TRBJ2-5; the TRBD2 assignment by TCRdb is unverifiable without DNA. The CDR3 extends over 19 amino acids. CDR1 and CDR2 (germline): MDHEN, SYDVKM. Here the CDR3 reads CASSQPSGRILPDEETQYF. Full variable domain (remainder filled in from reference TRBV28 and TRBJ2-5): DVKVTQSSRYLVKRTGEKVFLECVQDMDHENMFWYRQDPGLGLRLIYFSYDVKMKEKGDIPEGYSVSREKKERFSLILESASTNQTSMYLCASSQPSGRILPDEETQYFGPGTRLLVL.

This chain connects TRBV29-1 to TRBJ2-5; lacking DNA, the TRBD2 call made by TCRdb goes unchecked. Germline lookup yields CDR1 SQVTM and CDR2 ANQGSEA. The CDR3 has 14 amino acids. The CDR3 region is CSAVVMAHQETQYF. The entire variable domain, with the rest obtained from reference TRBV29-1 and TRBJ2-5, is as follows: SAVISQKPSRDICQRGTSLTIQCQVDSQVTMMFWYRQQPGQSLTLIATANQGSEATYESGFVIDKFPISRPNLTFSTLTVSNMSPEDSSIYLCSAVVMAHQETQYFGPGTRLLVL.

The chain has TRBV13 and TRBJ1-6. The CDR3 is 16 residues long. Germline V gene data show CDR1 as PRHDT and CDR2 as FYEKMQ (reference sequence). This chain's CDR3 is CASSLGWGNDNSPLHF.

The chain employs TRBV20-1 and TRBJ2-7. The CDR3 covers 13 residues. CDR1 is DFQATT and CDR2 is SNEGSKA in the germline V gene (reference sequence). CDR3 in amino acids: CSARSRGSYEQYF.

The chain couples TRBV20-1 to TRBJ1-3. CDR1 is DFQATT, CDR2 SNEGSKA, per germline (reference sequence). CDR3 length: 17 residues. CDR3 amino acids: CSAREEVPTISGNTIYF.

This rearrangement joins TRBV5-1 to TRBJ2-1; no DNA is available, so the TRBD2 call from TCRdb remains unchecked. The CDR3 length is 12 residues. Germline values: CDR1 SGHRS, CDR2 YFSETQ. CDR3 sequence: CASSWTLGEQFF. The entire variable domain, with the rest obtained from reference TRBV5-1 and TRBJ2-1, is as follows: KAGVTQTPRYLIKTRGQQVTLSCSPISGHRSVSWYQQTPGQGLQFLFEYFSETQRNKGNFPGRFSGRQFSNSRSEMNVSTLELGDSALYLCASSWTLGEQFFGPGTRLTVL.

The chain carries TRBV7-2 and TRBJ2-2; TCRdb gives TRBD1 as the D gene, but with no DNA this cannot be confirmed. The CDR3 extends over 17 amino acids. Germline V gene sequence: CDR1 SGHTA, CDR2 FQGNSA. The CDR3 sequence: CASSLRPGGTNTGELFF.

V and J are TRBV29-1 and TRBJ2-5; the TCRdb D gene call, TRBD1, has no DNA to confirm it. This CDR3 contains 14 residues. CDR1 and CDR2 from the germline V gene are SQVTM and ANQGSEA. The CDR3 is CSVEDPGEWETQYF.

The chain links TRBV28 to TRBJ2-3; TCRdb returns TRBD2, unconfirmable since there is no DNA. The V gene's germline CDR1 is MDHEN and CDR2 SYDVKM. The CDR3 has 17 amino acids. CDR3 amino acids: CASSLLLAAPSTDTQYF.

The chain couples TRBV27 to TRBJ2-7; TCRdb's assignment of TRBD2 cannot be checked, as there is no DNA. This CDR3 is 13 amino acids long. Germline V gene lookup returns CDR1 MNHEY and CDR2 SMNVEV (reference sequence). CDR3 region: CASSRDFLSEQYF.

The chain employs TRBV11-3 and TRBJ2-3. The germline V gene has CDR1 SGHNT and CDR2 YENEEA. The CDR3 extends over 18 amino acids. The CDR3 reads CASSLVGLGESLRDTQYF.

This chain connects TRBV5-1 to TRBJ2-7; TCRdb names TRBD1, which stays unverified in the absence of DNA. CDR3 length: 14 residues. Germline V CDR1 and CDR2: SGHRS, YFSETQ. CDR3 loop: CASSASGGLWEQYF.

V gene TRBV12-3 or TRBV12-4 combines with J gene TRBJ2-2; checking the TCRdb D call of TRBD2 is not possible without DNA. The CDR3 length is 23 residues. The CDR3 loop is CASSSSFRLAGNLNLPNTGELFF.